The sequence of this T cell receptor beta chain was determined in a study of blood T cell repertoires in COVID-19. Looking at the study overall: Samples came from the United States, Italy and Spain, spanning acute and convalescent COVID-19. Sample material is recorded as cDNA or gDNA derived from T cells, B-cell-depleted T cells, or PBMCs.

This clone appeared a single time. Authors' methods: Researchers report that nucleated cell counts were estimated from reference gene primer amplification. Clones were sequenced by immunoSEQ multiplex PCR, and TCRdb holds only the in-frame ones, with some missing. V and J calls and clone size are given by that table; D and trimming were obtained from the DNA. The repertoire has about 100,000 clones, around 86% of them found once; the top ten carry about 16%. CDR3 size: 14 residues. Germline CDR1 is SGHVS and CDR2 is FNYEAQ. Trimming at V came to 2 bases and at J to 5 bases, leaving 5 bases not matched to a gene.

V is TRBV7-6 and J is TRBJ2-5; TRBD1 matches 7 bases. The specimen was peripheral blood. The receptor was isolated from a man aged 45 to 65 with acute or convalescent COVID-19. CDR3 residues: CASSLRGREETQYF. CDR3 nucleotides: TGTGCCAGCAGCTTAAGGGGGCGAGAGGAGACCCAGTACTTC.